This paragraph reports one T cell receptor beta chain. Its antigen is undetermined. This sample stems from a study of cytomegalovirus exposure and HLA in healthy donors. With V trimmed by 2 bases and J by 6 bases, 5 bases remained unmatched. From germline, CDR1 is SGHRS and CDR2 YFSETQ. The CDR3 is made up of 16 amino acids. Study outcomes and limitations: It was confirmed in vitro that a few of the CMV-associated chains were specific for CMV antigens.

The study ran its PCR with 60 Vbeta and 13 Jbeta primers. Here immunoSEQ multiplex PCR was the method, and the copy in TCRdb shows in-frame clones only, minus some. The sample lists approximately 170,000 clones, approximately 82% seen once, with 1.5% in the top ten. This sequence originates from a male donor in good health and CMV-seronegative. The chain is built from TRBV5-1 and TRBJ2-2, with 12 bases that match TRBD2. What was sequenced was PBMCs. CDR3 DNA: TGCGCCAGCAGCTTTCGTCTAGCGGGAGGGGCCGGGGAGCTGTTTTTT. Translation gives CASSFRLAGGAGELFF.